Detailed here is one T cell receptor beta chain. This sample is drawn from a study of blood T cell repertoires in COVID-19. Across the study: Material from acute and convalescent COVID-19 was sourced from the United States, Italy and Spain. Sources were T cells, B-cell-depleted T cells, or PBMCs; the material itself was cDNA or gDNA.

The method was immunoSEQ multiplex PCR; TCRdb's version includes in-frame clones alone and lacks a portion of them. This sample yields about 57,000 clones, of which approximately 82% are seen a single time; around 8.7% belongs to the top ten. This CDR3 is 14 amino acids long. V was clipped by 6 bases and J by 6 bases; unmatched bases: 6. Per germline, CDR1 SNHLY and CDR2 FYNNEI. The TCR comes from a woman older than 75 with acute or convalescent COVID-19. Sequencing was performed on peripheral blood. This chain links TRBV2 with TRBJ2-7, with 12 bases aligning to TRBD2. The CDR3 nucleotides are TGTGCCAGCAGAGGGTCTAGCGGGAGGGGCGAGCAGTACTTC. Residues: CASRGSSGRGEQYF. Full variable domain (missing parts from reference TRBV2 and TRBJ2-7): EPEVTQTPSHQVTQMGQEVILRCVPISNHLYFYWYRQILGQKVEFLVSFYNNEISEKSEIFDDQFSVERPDGSNFTLKIRSTKLEDSAMYFCASRGSSGRGEQYFGPGTRLTVT.